These 31 T cell receptor beta chains were sequenced from one sample in a study of T cells after yellow fever vaccination. TCRdb fed the 5' RACE reads into MiXCR, producing one record per CDR3 protein. The table records 300,000 or so distinct CDR3 sequences, 3% to 4.5% of them present only once. Sample: PBMCs, taken 5 days after the yellow fever booster vaccination. The receptors originated from a man between 18 and 29 years old who received the YFV17D yellow fever vaccine.

V usage is TRBV20-1 and J usage is TRBJ2-5, with 7 bases identical to TRBD2. Germline loops: CDR1 DFQATT, CDR2 SNEGSKA (reference sequence). This CDR3 is 13 amino acids long. Trimming cost V 3 bases and J 5 bases; bases outside gene matches: 6. The CDR3 spells CSARGGGTETQYF. In DNA, the CDR3 is TGCAGTGCTAGGGGGGGAGGGACCGAGACCCAGTACTTC.

This clonotype was seen repeatedly, ten times or more. V gene TRBV6-2 or TRBV6-3 combines with J gene TRBJ2-3; TRBD1 aligns across 8 bases. The CDR3 is made up of 14 amino acids. Germline-derived CDR1 and CDR2 are MNHEY and SVGEGT. The V segment lost 8 bases and the J segment 5 bases; nucleotides outside the gene matches: 9. DNA of the CDR3: TGTGCCAGCCTGGCCAGGGGGCCGGGAGATACGCAGTATTTT. Its translation is CASLARGPGDTQYF.

This clonotype came up a few times. V usage is TRBV6-1 and J usage is TRBJ2-7; D uncertain. Trimming left V 1 base short and J 4 bases short, with 8 bases between. Germline V CDR1 and CDR2: MNHNS, SASEGT. This CDR3 is 13 amino acids long. The CDR3 loop is CASSEGSLYEQYV. The CDR3 nucleotides are TGTGCCAGCAGTGAAGGCAGCCTTTACGAGCAGTACGTC.

The CDR3 is CASSLGGSGYYEQYF. The CDR3 DNA sequence: TGTGCCAGCAGCTTAGGCGGGTCTGGATACTACGAGCAGTACTTC. This chain joins TRBV7-9 and TRBJ2-7, with a possible D match to TRBD2 (5 bases). Germline V CDR1 and CDR2: SEHNR, FQNEAQ (reference sequence). The CDR3 runs 15 residues. V was trimmed by 1 base and J by 3 bases, leaving 13 bases between them.

The chain uses TRBV30 and TRBJ2-5; 9 bases fit TRBD1. The CDR3 loop spans 12 amino acids. From germline, CDR1 is GTSNPN and CDR2 SVGIG (reference sequence). CDR3 nucleotides: TGTGCTTATGTGACAGGGGGAGAGACCCAGTACTTC. Encoded protein: CAYVTGGETQYF.

DNA of the CDR3: TGTGCCAGCGGGTGGAGCTATGGCTACACCTTC. Translation: CASGWSYGYTF. The rearrangement links TRBV27 to TRBJ1-2; D remains unclear. The germline V gene has CDR1 MNHEY and CDR2 SMNVEV (reference sequence). This CDR3 is 11 amino acids long. V lost 8 bases and J lost 4, with 8 bases in between.

The sample holds many counts of this clonotype. J is TRBJ2-3 and V is TRBV18, with TRBD2 matching 8 bases. The germline V gene has CDR1 KGHSH and CDR2 LQKENI. The CDR3 runs 15 residues. V was pared by 2 bases and J by 5 bases, with 6 bases of the junction left unmatched. As DNA, the CDR3 is TGTGCCAGCTCACCAGCGGGGGGTGGTCAAGATACGCAGTATTTT. Its protein product is CASSPAGGGQDTQYF. Supplemented by reference TRBV18 and TRBJ2-3, the full variable domain reads NAGVMQNPRHLVRRRGQEARLRCSPMKGHSHVYWYRQLPEEGLKFMVYLQKENIIDESGMPKERFSAEFPKEGPSILRIQQVVRGDSAAYFCASSPAGGGQDTQYFGPGTRLTVL.

This clonotype has a count of ten or more. This rearrangement joins TRBV12-3 or TRBV12-4 to TRBJ1-3; D not certain. This CDR3 has 15 amino acids. The ends were cut back, 6 bases at V and 2 bases at J, with 14 bases in the middle. The CDR3 DNA is TGTGCCAGCAGATCTCCAGGTCTGGCTGGAAACACCATATATTTT. It codes for CASRSPGLAGNTIYF.

The chain has TRBV4-1 and TRBJ1-1; D gene ambiguous. The V gene lost 1 base and the J gene lost 7 bases, with 13 bases spanning the gap. CDR3 length equals 14 residues. Germline V gene sequence: CDR1 MGHRA, CDR2 YSYEKL. DNA of the CDR3: TGCGCCAGCAGCCAAGTAGCTGGTTTCAGTGAAGCTTTCTTT. Encoded protein: CASSQVAGFSEAFF.

This clonotype was observed at least ten times. CDR3 loop: CSVGTLAKNIQYF. The DNA of the CDR3 is TGCAGCGTAGGGACCTTAGCCAAAAACATTCAGTACTTC. This chain joins TRBV29-1 and TRBJ2-4; either TRBD1 or TRBD2 may supply D (5 bases each). The CDR3 extends over 13 amino acids. Germline V gives CDR1 SQVTM, CDR2 ANQGSEA. Trimming shortened V by 6 bases and J by 0 bases, and 9 bases separated the two germline ends.

This clonotype appeared a few times. The V call is TRBV28, the J call TRBJ2-6; TRBD1 agrees at 7 bases. CDR3 length equals 16 residues. J was trimmed by 2 bases and V by 4 bases; bases with no gene match: 5. Germline V CDR1 and CDR2: MDHEN, SYDVKM. The CDR3 sequence is CASSSGTATGANVLTF. The CDR3 region has the DNA TGTGCCAGCAGTTCTGGGACAGCTACTGGGGCCAACGTCCTGACTTTC.

This chain uses TRBV29-1 with TRBJ2-2; 8 nucleotides line up with TRBD1. V trimming: 6 bases; J trimming: 4 bases; junction bases outside the gene matches: 4. From germline, CDR1 is SQVTM and CDR2 ANQGSEA. The CDR3 extends over 13 amino acids. Here the CDR3 reads CSVGTGSTGELFF. The DNA for the CDR3 is TGCAGCGTAGGGACAGGATCCACCGGGGAGCTGTTTTTT.

This clonotype was seen a few times. The rearrangement uses TRBV12-3 or TRBV12-4 and TRBJ1-1; D gene unclear. Between the trimmed V and J ends, which lost 3 bases and 4 bases, there was a span of 12 bases. The CDR3 length is 14 residues. The CDR3 loop is CASSFLDSRTEAFF. DNA of the CDR3: TGTGCCAGCAGTTTTCTAGACTCACGCACTGAAGCTTTCTTT.

This clonotype was detected ten times or more. V and J are TRBV5-6 and TRBJ1-5, with 7 bases fitting TRBD1. J was trimmed by 4 bases and V by 2 bases; bases with no gene match: 9. The CDR3 length is 16 residues. From germline, CDR1 is SGHDT and CDR2 YYEEEE. The CDR3 sequence is CASSFHRGRLNQPQHF. CDR3 sequence (DNA): TGTGCCAGCAGCTTTCACAGGGGAAGATTAAATCAGCCCCAGCATTTT. Complete variable domain (other parts from reference TRBV5-6 and TRBJ1-5): DAGVTQSPTHLIKTRGQQVTLRCSPKSGHDTVSWYQQALGQGPQFIFQYYEEEERQRGNFPDRFSGHQFPNYSSELNVNALLLGDSALYLCASSFHRGRLNQPQHFGDGTRLSIL.

This chain connects TRBV20-1 to TRBJ2-3, with 8 bases that match TRBD2. V shed 2 bases, J shed 3 bases, and the junction held 1 base outside the gene matches. The CDR3 length is 13 residues. Germline loops: CDR1 DFQATT, CDR2 SNEGSKA (reference sequence). CDR3 in DNA: TGCAGTGCTAGAAGCGGGGGAACAGATACGCAGTATTTT. This sequence encodes CSARSGGTDTQYF.

Only a few counts were recorded for this clonotype. The chain combines TRBV20-1 with TRBJ1-2; TRBD1 agrees at 9 bases. This CDR3 has 13 amino acids. The germline gives CDR1 DFQATT, CDR2 SNEGSKA (reference sequence). V trimming: 6 bases; J trimming: 6 bases; junction bases outside the gene matches: 8. CDR3 protein: CSATDRGLHGYTF. The DNA for the CDR3 is TGCAGTGCCACGGACAGGGGCCTGCATGGCTACACCTTC.

The chain uses TRBV4-3 and TRBJ2-5, with D unclear. Looked up from germline, CDR1 is LGHNA and CDR2 is YSLEER. The CDR3 is 14 amino acids. With 1 base removed from V and 4 bases from J, the gap between germline ends came to 10 bases. The CDR3: CASSQAIGVETQYF. The DNA for the CDR3 is TGCGCCAGCAGCCAAGCTATTGGAGTAGAGACCCAGTACTTC.

This clonotype occurred many times. The rearrangement joins TRBV7-2 to TRBJ2-2; D is undetermined. The germline gives CDR1 SGHTA, CDR2 FQGNSA. The CDR3 covers 15 residues. Trimming stripped 0 bases from V and 4 bases from J, with 9 bases between. CDR3 region: CASSLARLSTGELFF. In DNA, the CDR3 is TGTGCCAGCAGCTTAGCTCGATTGAGCACCGGGGAGCTGTTTTTT.

This clonotype occurred many times. The chain carries TRBV7-2 and TRBJ2-7; D is undetermined. V lost 1 base and J lost 2, with 9 bases in between. Per the germline V gene, CDR1 is SGHTA and CDR2 is FQGNSA. CDR3 length: 14 residues. The CDR3 nucleotides are TGTGCCAGCAGCTTAGGGGTCGTTCCCTACGAGCAGTACGTC. Protein sequence: CASSLGVVPYEQYV.

This chain joins TRBV5-1 and TRBJ1-4, with 7 bases identical to TRBD1. The CDR3 is 14 residues long. V shed 2 bases and J 8 bases; nucleotides not matched to a gene: 6. The germline CDR1 and CDR2 sequences are SGHRS and YFSETQ. The CDR3 region is CASSLDRVAEKLFF. Here the CDR3 DNA reads TGCGCCAGCAGCTTAGACAGGGTAGCCGAAAAACTGTTTTTT.

This clonotype showed up just a few times. The CDR3 loop reads CASSTAGSAGNTIYF. The CDR3 DNA reads TGTGCCAGCTCAACTGCAGGGTCGGCTGGAAACACCATATATTTT. J is TRBJ1-3 and V is TRBV18; weak D call: TRBD1 (5 bases). The CDR3 is 15 amino acids. Germline V gene sequence: CDR1 KGHSH, CDR2 LQKENI. Trimming removed 5 bases at V and 2 bases at J, with 13 bases between.

This clonotype was found many times. The chain combines TRBV18 with TRBJ2-7; D is ambiguous. The CDR3 loop spans 12 amino acids. Germline V CDR1 and CDR2: KGHSH, LQKENI. The ends were cut back, 2 bases at V and 7 bases at J, with 9 bases in the middle. This chain's CDR3 is CASSPSSREQYV. DNA for the CDR3: TGTGCCAGCTCACCATCTTCGAGGGAGCAGTACGTC.

On this clonotype itself: The junction does not match germline at one end; this may be a read error. The chain joins TRBV29-1 to TRBJ1-1, with TRBD1 matching 7 bases. Germline V CDR1 and CDR2: SQVTM, ANQGSEA. The CDR3 runs to 11 residues. The CDR3 DNA sequence: TGCAGCGGCGACCGGGACAGCATTCCTTCCTTT. Its translation: CSGDRDSIPSF.

There are many counts of this clonotype. The junction does not match germline at one end; this may be a read error. V usage is TRBV5-1 and J usage is TRBJ2-2; D perhaps matches TRBD1 (5 bases). CDR1 is SGHRS, CDR2 YFSETQ, per germline. There are 15 residues in the CDR3. CDR3 residues: CASSLGQGNTGELFF. The CDR3 DNA reads as TGTGCCAGCAGCTTAGGTCAGGGGAACACCGGGGAGCTGTTTTTT.

The J gene is TRBJ1-3, the V gene TRBV7-9; D remains unclear. This CDR3 has 15 residues. Trimming cost V 4 bases and J 9 bases, with 19 bases left between them. Germline loops: CDR1 SEHNR, CDR2 FQNEAQ (reference sequence). The CDR3 region is CASSSSRTSQFTIYF. CDR3 nucleotide sequence: TGTGCCAGCAGCTCGAGTCGGACTTCACAGTTCACCATATATTTT. The whole variable domain, filled in from reference TRBV7-9 and TRBJ1-3, reads DTGVSQNPRHKITKRGQNVTFRCDPISEHNRLYWYRQTLGQGPEFLTYFQNEAQLEKSRLLSDRFSAERPKGSFSTLEIQRTEQGDSAMYLCASSSSRTSQFTIYFGEGSWLTVV.

This clonotype was seen a handful of times. The rearrangement uses TRBV7-2 and TRBJ2-5; 10 positions match TRBD1. The CDR3 runs to 15 residues. Trimming removed 7 bases from V and 5 bases from J; junction bases left unmatched: 10. Germline values: CDR1 SGHTA, CDR2 FQGNSA. As DNA, the CDR3 is TGTGCCAGCACCCCGGGACAGGGGTCAGGGGAGACCCAGTACTTC. This encodes CASTPGQGSGETQYF.

This clonotype was counted between two and nine times. The J gene is TRBJ2-5, the V gene TRBV4-2, with 9 bases identical to TRBD1. The CDR3 length is 15 residues. Looked up from germline, CDR1 is LGHNA and CDR2 is YNFKEQ. Losses at the gene ends were 1 base for V and 0 bases for J; bases not matched to a gene: 0. The CDR3 loop is CASSQGDRDQETQYF. The CDR3 coding sequence is TGTGCCAGCAGCCAAGGGGACAGGGACCAAGAGACCCAGTACTTC.

CDR3 nucleotides: TGTGCCAGCAGCCAAGATCGGATACGGGCTTCACTGTTTTTT. Amino acids: CASSQDRIRASLFF. The V call is TRBV4-2, the J call TRBJ1-4, with D unresolved. This CDR3 is 14 amino acids long. Deletions cut 0 bases from V and 13 bases from J, with 15 bases between. Germline loops: CDR1 LGHNA, CDR2 YNFKEQ.

The rearrangement links TRBV5-1 to TRBJ2-2; the D gene is possibly TRBD2 (6 bases). Germline CDR1 reads SGHRS; CDR2 reads YFSETQ. The V and J ends lost 3 bases and 5 bases respectively, with 14 bases between them. CDR3 length: 15 amino acids. CDR3 sequence: CASSWTEGGTGELFF. The CDR3 DNA follows: TGCGCCAGCAGCTGGACGGAGGGCGGGACCGGGGAGCTGTTTTTT.

V is TRBV4-1 and J is TRBJ2-6; D assignment may be TRBD1 or TRBD2 (7 bases each). Between the trimmed V and J ends, which lost 4 bases and 0 bases, there was a span of 19 bases. Germline assignment: CDR1 MGHRA and CDR2 YSYEKL. This CDR3 is 19 amino acids long. DNA of the CDR3: TGCGCCAGCAGCCCCCGCCCGCCAGGGGGGGACTCTGGGGCCAACGTCCTGACTTTC. Protein sequence: CASSPRPPGGDSGANVLTF.

This clonotype was detected only a few times. This CDR3 reads CASSFGSPYEQYV. The CDR3 DNA reads as TGTGCCAGCAGTTTTGGGTCCCCCTACGAGCAGTACGTC. The gene calls are TRBV28 and TRBJ2-7; unclear D gene. CDR1 MDHEN and CDR2 SYDVKM come from the germline V gene. V was pared by 3 bases and J by 2 bases, with 8 bases between. This CDR3 is 13 amino acids long.